These T cell receptor beta chains were read from a single sample in a study of blood T cells in healthy people across ages. TCRdb used MiXCR to reprocess the 5' RACE reads, holding one entry per CDR3 protein. The sample contains about 1,400,000 distinct CDR3 sequences, around 42% of which appear only once. The sequencing sample was made of blood. Receptor source: a woman between 18 and 29 years old in good health. Both conserved end residues are part of each CDR3. D genes are given only for firm matches. Expanded clones get a size class; other rows say once, few or many, or leave the size out.

v_gene: TRBV29-1; d_gene: TRBD1; j_gene: TRBJ2-7; abundance: .; CDR3nt: TGCAGCGTTGTGGGGACAGGGGTCAATGAGCAGTACTTC; CDR3aa: CSVVGTGVNEQYF
v_gene: TRBV4-2; d_gene: .; j_gene: TRBJ2-1; abundance: .; CDR3nt: TGTGCCAGCAGCCAAAAAAGCCTCTACAATGAGCAGTTCTTC; CDR3aa: CASSQKSLYNEQFF
v_gene: TRBV4-1; d_gene: .; j_gene: TRBJ1-2; abundance: few; CDR3nt: TGCGCCAGCAGCCAAGGGGAGGGGGAGGGCTACACCTTC; CDR3aa: CASSQGEGEGYTF
v_gene: TRBV6-2/TRBV6-3; d_gene: .; j_gene: TRBJ2-1; abundance: few; CDR3nt: TGTGCCAGCAGACTGACCGGGGGAGCCCTCAATGAGCAGTTCTTC; CDR3aa: CASRLTGGALNEQFF
v_gene: TRBV7-2; d_gene: .; j_gene: TRBJ2-1; abundance: .; CDR3nt: TGTGTCAGCAGCGCGAAAGGTGGGAGAAACAATGAGCAGTTCTTC; CDR3aa: CVSSAKGGRNNEQFF
v_gene: TRBV7-9; d_gene: TRBD1; j_gene: TRBJ2-2; abundance: .; CDR3nt: TGTGCCAGCAGCGGGGAGGGACAGGGGAACACCGGGGAGCTGTTTTTT; CDR3aa: CASSGEGQGNTGELFF
v_gene: TRBV4-1; d_gene: .; j_gene: TRBJ2-3; abundance: many; CDR3nt: TGCGCCAGCAGGGGTAGTTCCATAGATACGCAGTATTTT; CDR3aa: CASRGSSIDTQYF
v_gene: TRBV4-2; d_gene: TRBD1; j_gene: TRBJ1-2; abundance: many; CDR3nt: TGTGCCAGCAGCCGATCGGACAGGGGTCATGGCTACACCTTC; CDR3aa: CASSRSDRGHGYTF
v_gene: TRBV15; d_gene: .; j_gene: TRBJ2-3; abundance: few; CDR3nt: TGTGCCACCAGCAGAGATTTGGCGGCAGATACGCAGTATTTT; CDR3aa: CATSRDLAADTQYF
v_gene: TRBV6-1; d_gene: .; j_gene: TRBJ2-3; abundance: .; CDR3nt: TGTGCCAGCAGTAGTAGACAGGATTATACTAGCACAGATACGCAGTATTTT; CDR3aa: CASSSRQDYTSTDTQYF
v_gene: TRBV5-1; d_gene: .; j_gene: TRBJ1-1; abundance: .; CDR3nt: TGCGCCAGCAGCGACCCCGGGGAGTCCTACACTGAAGCTTTCTTT; CDR3aa: CASSDPGESYTEAFF
v_gene: TRBV20-1; d_gene: .; j_gene: TRBJ1-5; abundance: .; CDR3nt: TGCAGTGCTAGAGAGGGCGGTCCCGGTCAGCCCCAGCATTTT; CDR3aa: CSAREGGPGQPQHF
v_gene: TRBV24-1; d_gene: TRBD1; j_gene: TRBJ1-5; abundance: .; CDR3nt: TGTGCCACCAGTGAACCGGGACAGGGACAGCCCCAGCATTTT; CDR3aa: CATSEPGQGQPQHF
v_gene: TRBV18; d_gene: TRBD2; j_gene: TRBJ2-1; abundance: .; CDR3nt: TGTGCCAGCTCACCAGCGGGGGAGTGGCAGTTCTTC; CDR3aa: CASSPAGEWQFF
v_gene: TRBV7-2; d_gene: .; j_gene: TRBJ1-6; abundance: few; CDR3nt: TGTGCCAGCAGCCTCCTGTCTCAGGGGAATTCACCCCTCCACTTT; CDR3aa: CASSLLSQGNSPLHF
v_gene: TRBV7-2; d_gene: .; j_gene: TRBJ2-3; abundance: .; CDR3nt: TGTGCCAGCAGCTCCCAGGACAGAGTAGGTACAGATACGCAGTATTTT; CDR3aa: CASSSQDRVGTDTQYF
v_gene: TRBV2; d_gene: TRBD2; j_gene: TRBJ2-3; abundance: few; CDR3nt: TGTGCCAGCAGTGTGGTTGGGACTAGCGGGGGAGTTAGCACAGATACGCAGTATTTT; CDR3aa: CASSVVGTSGGVSTDTQYF
v_gene: TRBV12-3/TRBV12-4; d_gene: TRBD2; j_gene: TRBJ2-1; abundance: .; CDR3nt: TGTGTCAGCAGGGAGAGCGGGGGCCTCTACAATGAGCAGTTCTTC; CDR3aa: CVSRESGGLYNEQFF
v_gene: TRBV6-1; d_gene: TRBD1; j_gene: TRBJ1-2; abundance: many; CDR3nt: TGTGCCAGCAGTGGGGACAGTAACTATGGCTACACCTTC; CDR3aa: CASSGDSNYGYTF
v_gene: TRBV5-1; d_gene: .; j_gene: TRBJ2-3; abundance: .; CDR3nt: TGCGCCAGCAGCTTGGGTGAGCCGATAGATACGCAGTATTTT; CDR3aa: CASSLGEPIDTQYF
v_gene: TRBV20-1; d_gene: TRBD2; j_gene: TRBJ2-3; abundance: few; CDR3nt: TGCAGTGCTAGGGTTAGCGGGGGAAACACAGATACGCAGTATTTT; CDR3aa: CSARVSGGNTDTQYF
v_gene: TRBV6-2/TRBV6-3; d_gene: .; j_gene: TRBJ2-1; abundance: .; CDR3nt: TGTGCCAGGAGGGTACACGGGGCGAGTGAGCAGTTCTTC; CDR3aa: CARRVHGASEQFF
v_gene: TRBV27; d_gene: TRBD1; j_gene: TRBJ2-3; abundance: .; CDR3nt: TGTGCCAGCAGTCCGACAGGGGGCTATACAGATACGCAGTATTTT; CDR3aa: CASSPTGGYTDTQYF
v_gene: TRBV29-1; d_gene: TRBD2; j_gene: TRBJ2-1; abundance: .; CDR3nt: TGCAGCGTTGAGCGGCGAGCGGGAGGTGGCAATGAGCAGTTCTTC; CDR3aa: CSVERRAGGGNEQFF